The clone carrying this T cell receptor (beta chain) was recorded only once. Its antigen is unknown. Clones were read by immunoSEQ multiplex PCR, and TCRdb kept only the in-frame ones, dropping some. The table shows approximately 54,000 clones, with about 89% occurring only once. The sample originates from a study of graft-versus-host responses after intestinal transplantation. General study points: GvH clones appeared in recipient marrow, some first in ileum or blood.

Germline lookup yields CDR1 SEHNR and CDR2 FQNEAQ (reference sequence). The CDR3 covers 16 residues. Trimming removed 4 bases at V and 0 bases at J, with 16 bases between. The sequence was collected from a human patient who received an intestinal transplant, so some T cells may come from the graft donor. The sample was PBMCs, taken roughly 95 weeks after intestinal transplant. The chain employs TRBV7-9 and TRBJ2-7; no clear D. Here the CDR3 DNA reads TGTGCCAGCAGCTCCCCGTGGGGAATAGGCTCCTACGAGCAGTACTTC. Its protein is CASSSPWGIGSYEQYF. Complete variable domain (other parts from reference TRBV7-9 and TRBJ2-7): DTGVSQNPRHKITKRGQNVTFRCDPISEHNRLYWYRQTLGQGPEFLTYFQNEAQLEKSRLLSDRFSAERPKGSFSTLEIQRTEQGDSAMYLCASSSPWGIGSYEQYFGPGTRLTVT.